Listed below are T cell receptor beta chains from one sample, sequenced in a study of T cell responses to AZD1222 COVID-19 vaccine. This table comes from immunoSEQ multiplex PCR, and its TCRdb copy is limited to in-frame clones, with some not included. This repertoire shows 120,000 or so clones, approximately 90% found once; its top ten account for around 2.9%. This specimen was peripheral blood, taken 28 days after the second AZD1222 dose. The receptors shown here come from an adult who received the AZD1222 COVID-19 vaccine. The CDR3 runs from the conserved cysteine through the conserved F or W. D genes are given only for firm matches. Clone size is shown for a subset of rows, as once, few, many or a class of expanded clone.

size: NA
D: NA
V: TRBV14
J: TRBJ2-1
CDR3: CASSLDPLDEQFF
DNA: TGTGCCAGCAGCCTGGACCCGCTGGATGAGCAGTTCTTC

size: NA
D: NA
V: TRBV7-2
J: TRBJ1-2
CDR3: CASSLRYYGYTF
DNA: TGTGCCAGCAGCTTGCGCTACTATGGCTACACCTTC

size: NA
D: NA
V: TRBV3-1/TRBV3-2
J: TRBJ1-6
CDR3: CASSRLGAESPLHF
DNA: TGTGCCAGCAGCCGGCTGGGGGCAGAGTCACCCCTCCACTTT

size: NA
D: NA
V: TRBV27
J: TRBJ1-6
CDR3: CASSRGGPLAPLHF
DNA: TGTGCCAGCAGCCGGGGGGGGCCCTTAGCACCCCTCCACTTT

size: NA
D: TRBD1
V: TRBV9
J: TRBJ1-1
CDR3: CASKAGQGLTEAFF
DNA: TGTGCCAGCAAGGCGGGACAGGGGTTGACTGAAGCTTTCTTT

size: NA
D: NA
V: TRBV6-1
J: TRBJ2-5
CDR3: CASSPKRAEETQYF
DNA: TGTGCCAGCAGCCCAAAGAGGGCAGAAGAGACCCAGTACTTC

size: NA
D: NA
V: TRBV6-5
J: TRBJ1-6
CDR3: CATAGSYNSPLHF
DNA: TGTGCCACCGCCGGCTCCTATAATTCACCCCTCCACTTT

size: NA
D: NA
V: TRBV2
J: TRBJ1-5
CDR3: CASSETSPNQPQHF
DNA: TGTGCCAGCAGTGAAACATCCCCCAATCAGCCCCAGCATTTT

size: NA
D: NA
V: TRBV6-2/TRBV6-3
J: TRBJ1-5
CDR3: CASSYRTGNEQPQHF
DNA: TGTGCCAGCAGTTACCGAACAGGGAACGAGCAGCCCCAGCATTTT

size: NA
D: NA
V: TRBV30
J: TRBJ1-6
CDR3: CAWSVPGGPLHF
DNA: TGTGCCTGGAGTGTTCCCGGGGGACCCCTCCACTTT

size: NA
D: TRBD1
V: TRBV3-1/TRBV3-2
J: TRBJ1-4
CDR3: CASRDYRGGEKLFF
DNA: TGTGCCAGCAGGGACTACAGGGGTGGGGAAAAACTGTTTTTT

size: NA
D: NA
V: TRBV28
J: TRBJ2-3
CDR3: CASISGSTDTQYF
DNA: TGTGCCAGCATCAGCGGAAGCACAGATACGCAGTATTTT

size: NA
D: NA
V: TRBV5-1
J: TRBJ1-6
CDR3: CASMEGIDSPLHF
DNA: TGCGCCAGCATGGAGGGGATCGATTCACCCCTCCACTTT

size: once
D: NA
V: TRBV7-2
J: TRBJ2-1
CDR3: CASSLDRLYNEQFF
DNA: TGTGCCAGCAGCTTAGATAGGTTATACAATGAGCAGTTCTTC

size: many
D: NA
V: TRBV7-9
J: TRBJ1-1
CDR3: CASSPRTVPEAFF
DNA: TGTGCCAGCAGCCCACGGACAGTCCCTGAAGCTTTCTTT

size: NA
D: NA
V: TRBV5-8
J: TRBJ1-4
CDR3: CASSLIPLSDGQLFF
DNA: TGTGCCAGCAGCTTGATCCCCCTCAGCGATGGGCAACTGTTTTTT

size: NA
D: NA
V: TRBV3-1/TRBV3-2
J: TRBJ1-3
CDR3: CASSQGHSSSGNTIYF
DNA: TGTGCCAGCAGCCAAGGCCACTCGAGCTCTGGAAACACCATATATTTT

size: NA
D: TRBD1
V: TRBV19
J: TRBJ1-1
CDR3: CASSRTGFPLNTEAFF
DNA: TGTGCCAGTAGTAGGACAGGCTTCCCCTTGAACACTGAAGCTTTCTTT

size: NA
D: TRBD1
V: TRBV18
J: TRBJ1-2
CDR3: CASSPSTGQGEYGYTF
DNA: TGTGCCAGCTCACCATCGACGGGACAGGGAGAGTATGGCTACACCTTC

size: NA
D: NA
V: TRBV9
J: TRBJ2-6
CDR3: CASSPSYRVGANVLTF
DNA: TGTGCCAGCAGCCCCTCCTACAGAGTTGGGGCCAACGTCCTGACTTTC

size: NA
D: TRBD2
V: TRBV7-2
J: TRBJ2-3
CDR3: CASSPSSGGWDTQYF
DNA: TGTGCCAGCAGTCCATCTAGCGGGGGGTGGGATACGCAGTATTTT

size: NA
D: NA
V: TRBV15
J: TRBJ2-2
CDR3: CATSRVRDVNTGELFF
DNA: TGTGCCACCAGCAGGGTCCGGGACGTCAACACCGGGGAGCTGTTTTTT

size: many
D: NA
V: TRBV5-1
J: TRBJ1-2
CDR3: CASSLWSGPGYGYTF
DNA: TGCGCCAGCAGCTTGTGGTCGGGACCTGGCTATGGCTACACCTTC

size: NA
D: TRBD1
V: TRBV30
J: TRBJ1-5
CDR3: CAWSTRGGNQPQHF
DNA: TGTGCCTGGAGTACCAGGGGGGGTAATCAGCCCCAGCATTTT

size: once
D: NA
V: TRBV7-8
J: TRBJ1-4
CDR3: CASSRGWGARSTNEKLFF
DNA: TGTGCCAGCAGCCGAGGGTGGGGGGCTCGTTCAACTAATGAAAAACTGTTTTTT

size: NA
D: TRBD1
V: TRBV7-9
J: TRBJ1-5
CDR3: CASNRDSSNQPQHF
DNA: TGTGCCAGCAACCGGGACAGTAGCAATCAGCCCCAGCATTTT

size: NA
D: NA
V: TRBV3-1/TRBV3-2
J: TRBJ1-5
CDR3: CASSRGTSSNQPQHF
DNA: TGTGCCAGCAGCCGGGGGACAAGTAGCAATCAGCCCCAGCATTTT

size: NA
D: NA
V: TRBV2
J: TRBJ1-5
CDR3: CASSEVMNSNQPQHF
DNA: TGTGCCAGCAGTGAAGTGATGAATAGCAATCAGCCCCAGCATTTT

size: NA
D: NA
V: TRBV20-1
J: TRBJ1-3
CDR3: CSASKAGVGNTIYF
DNA: TGCAGTGCTAGTAAGGCAGGGGTTGGAAACACCATATATTTT

size: NA
D: TRBD1
V: TRBV7-9
J: TRBJ1-1
CDR3: CASSQSKGAHTEAFF
DNA: TGTGCCAGCAGCCAGTCAAAGGGGGCGCACACTGAAGCTTTCTTT

size: NA
D: NA
V: TRBV4-1
J: TRBJ2-7
CDR3: CASSQDLNNPYEQYF
DNA: TGCGCCAGCAGCCAAGATCTTAACAACCCCTACGAGCAGTACTTC

size: NA
D: TRBD1
V: TRBV19
J: TRBJ1-5
CDR3: CASSIRDRGLGGQPQHF
DNA: TGTGCCAGTAGTATCCGGGACAGGGGGCTCGGAGGCCAGCCCCAGCATTTT

size: NA
D: NA
V: TRBV21-1
J: TRBJ2-1
CDR3: CASTPLRVNEQFF
DNA: TGTGCCAGCACCCCATTGAGGGTGAATGAGCAGTTCTTC

size: NA
D: NA
V: TRBV4-3
J: TRBJ2-3
CDR3: CASSQESHNTDTQYF
DNA: TGCGCCAGCAGCCAAGAAAGTCACAACACAGATACGCAGTATTTT

size: NA
D: NA
V: TRBV21-1
J: TRBJ1-4
CDR3: CASSKIRGEDGYEKLFF
DNA: TGTGCCAGCAGCAAAATCCGGGGGGAAGACGGTTATGAAAAACTGTTTTTT

size: NA
D: TRBD1
V: TRBV2
J: TRBJ1-1
CDR3: CAIKGQGRTEAFF
DNA: TGTGCCATCAAGGGACAGGGGAGAACTGAAGCTTTCTTT

size: NA
D: NA
V: TRBV9
J: TRBJ1-6
CDR3: CASSPSGQSLRPLHF
DNA: TGTGCCAGCAGCCCCAGTGGGCAGAGCCTTCGACCCCTCCACTTT

size: NA
D: NA
V: TRBV7-9
J: TRBJ2-7
CDR3: CASSPPTTYEQYF
DNA: TGTGCCAGCAGCCCGCCGACCACTTACGAGCAGTACTTC

size: NA
D: NA
V: TRBV19
J: TRBJ2-2
CDR3: CASSRVGWDTGELFF
DNA: TGTGCCAGTAGTAGGGTTGGATGGGACACCGGGGAGCTGTTTTTT

size: NA
D: TRBD1
V: TRBV19
J: TRBJ1-2
CDR3: CASSIGQGWGYTF
DNA: TGTGCCAGTAGTATCGGACAGGGCTGGGGCTACACCTTC

size: NA
D: NA
V: TRBV15
J: TRBJ1-5
CDR3: CATSSDLLPQHF
DNA: TGTGCCACCAGCTCAGACTTACTGCCCCAGCATTTT

size: NA
D: TRBD1
V: TRBV27
J: TRBJ1-2
CDR3: CASSLSGTGGGYTF
DNA: TGTGCCAGCAGTTTATCTGGGACAGGGGGAGGCTACACCTTC

size: NA
D: TRBD1
V: TRBV7-3
J: TRBJ2-5
CDR3: CASSSYRGPQETQYF
DNA: TGTGCCAGCAGCTCCTACAGGGGGCCACAAGAGACCCAGTACTTC

size: NA
D: NA
V: TRBV7-2
J: TRBJ2-1
CDR3: CACSLVGEGFDEQFF
DNA: TGTGCCTGCAGCTTGGTAGGGGAAGGTTTCGATGAGCAGTTCTTC

size: NA
D: NA
V: TRBV6-5
J: TRBJ1-3
CDR3: CASSYSQGNAGNTIYF
DNA: TGTGCCAGCAGTTACTCCCAGGGTAATGCTGGAAACACCATATATTTT

size: once
D: NA
V: TRBV27
J: TRBJ1-1
CDR3: CASSPHILVTPNTEAFF
DNA: TGTGCCAGCAGTCCCCACATTCTAGTAACACCGAACACTGAAGCTTTCTTT

size: once
D: TRBD1
V: TRBV5-1
J: TRBJ1-2
CDR3: CASSLEGTGGVGYTF
DNA: TGCGCCAGCAGCTTGGAAGGAACAGGGGGGGTTGGCTACACCTTC

size: NA
D: TRBD1
V: TRBV28
J: TRBJ2-7
CDR3: CACRDSISYEQYF
DNA: TGTGCCTGCCGGGACAGCATTTCCTACGAGCAGTACTTC

size: NA
D: NA
V: TRBV28
J: TRBJ1-5
CDR3: CASSIQGRGNQPQHF
DNA: TGTGCCAGCAGTATACAGGGTAGAGGCAATCAGCCCCAGCATTTT